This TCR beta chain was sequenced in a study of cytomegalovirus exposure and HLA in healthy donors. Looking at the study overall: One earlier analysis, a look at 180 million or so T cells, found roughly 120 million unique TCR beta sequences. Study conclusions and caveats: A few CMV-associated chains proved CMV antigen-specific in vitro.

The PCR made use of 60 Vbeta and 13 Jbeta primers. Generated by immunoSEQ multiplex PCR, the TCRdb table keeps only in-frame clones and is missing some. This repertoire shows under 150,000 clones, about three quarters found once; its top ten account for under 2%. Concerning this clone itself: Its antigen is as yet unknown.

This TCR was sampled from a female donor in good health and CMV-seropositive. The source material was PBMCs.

Here the CDR3 reads CASIPGVGGSSYNEQFF. The CDR3 bases are TGTGCCAGCATCCCGGGGGTCGGTGGGAGCTCCTACAATGAGCAGTTCTTC. V usage is TRBV7-9 and J usage is TRBJ2-1; TRBD2 is a possible D gene (6 bases). Germline CDR1 reads SEHNR; CDR2 reads FQNEAQ (reference sequence). V was shortened by 7 bases and J by 0 bases, with 19 bases between the two germline ends. The CDR3 runs to 17 residues.